This T cell receptor (beta chain) is from a study of blood T cell repertoires in COVID-19. In the study overall: PBMCs, B-cell-depleted T cells, or T cells provided the cDNA or gDNA that made up the material.

The repertoire was sequenced with immunoSEQ multiplex PCR; TCRdb's copy has only in-frame clones and lacks some. The table lists roughly 410,000 clones, approximately 87% of them singletons. CDR1 is MDHEN, CDR2 SYDVKM, per germline. V was cut by 9 bases and J by 1 base, with 27 bases left in between. CDR3 size: 18 residues. The rearrangement links TRBV28 to TRBJ1-2; D may be TRBD1 (5 bases). The sequence was collected from a woman aged 60-70 years with COVID-19, enrolled during active disease. The sample was peripheral blood. The CDR3 is CASRAKEGTTEFNYGYTF. CDR3 DNA: TGTGCCAGTCGGGCGAAGGAGGGGACCACTGAATTTAACTATGGCTACACCTTC.